The clone carrying this TCR beta chain turned up a few times. V was pared by 6 bases and J by 2 bases, with 28 bases between. Per germline, CDR1 DFQATT and CDR2 SNEGSKA (reference sequence). The length of the CDR3 is 18 residues. Preparation of the TCRbeta library was carried out with unique molecular identifiers. Each CDR3 protein is one row after TCRdb ran MiXCR on the PCR reads. The data show roughly 500,000 distinct CDR3 sequences, approximately 13% seen once. This sample was included in a study of T-cell reconstitution after alpha-beta-depleted transplantation in children. This TCR derives from a human donor who donated a stem cell graft to a child with combined immunodeficiency. The sample was PBMCs from the stem cell graft donor, taken from the stem cell graft. The gene calls are TRBV20-1 and TRBJ2-5; D is uncertain. DNA of the CDR3: TGCAGTGCCACCCGAGGTCCTCGGCGGCCGGACCCACAAGAGACCCAGTACTTC. Translating it yields CSATRGPRRPDPQETQYF.